This T cell receptor (beta chain) was captured in a study of T-cell memory formation after mild COVID-19. In the study overall: Most TCR clusters belonged to a single donor.

TCR alpha and TCR beta cDNA libraries with sample barcodes and UMIs came from 5'RACE using constant-segment primers. TCRdb re-derived calls from the 5' RACE reads in MiXCR, one entry per CDR3 protein. This sample carries 530,000 or so distinct CDR3 sequences, roughly a sixth of them seen once, and the ten largest clones take roughly 7.8%. Trimming removed 2 bases from V and 6 bases from J, with 15 bases in between. The CDR3 runs to 15 residues. CDR1 SGHKS and CDR2 YYEKEE come from the germline V gene (reference sequence). This clonotype was detected only a few times. What was sequenced was PBMCs or a T cell subset sorted from them (not recorded which). The clonotype comes from an adult woman who had mild COVID-19 (a few samples of this study predate the infection). Cell type and time point are not known. The chain links TRBV5-5 to TRBJ1-5, with unresolved D. CDR3 protein: CASSFGDNFGQPQHF. Written as DNA, the CDR3 is TGTGCCAGCAGCTTCGGGGATAACTTTGGTCAGCCCCAGCATTTT.